This T cell receptor beta chain appears in the sequencing data of a study of cytomegalovirus exposure and HLA in healthy donors. Study-wide points: According to a later analysis, TCR clusters from the first cohort tended to co-occur in the approximately 120 validation repertoires. Most TCR sequences were uncommon, yet certain public TCRs appeared in many donors. Diagnosis of cytomegalovirus status made by the classifier reportedly showed high specificity and sensitivity. Specificity of a few CMV-associated chains for CMV antigens was verified in vitro.

In the case of this clone: Antigen unknown.

This table comes from immunoSEQ multiplex PCR, and its TCRdb copy is limited to in-frame clones, with some not included. This table has about 50,000 clones, 85% to 95% appearing once. Specimen: PBMCs. The sequence came from a woman between 18 and 29 years old in good health and CMV-seropositive.

In DNA form, the CDR3 reads TGTGCCATCAGTGAGTCGATACGCTCCTCGGACGAGCAGTACTTC. Protein sequence: CAISESIRSSDEQYF. The chain employs TRBV10-3 and TRBJ2-7; no firm D call. CDR1 and CDR2 from the germline V gene are ENHRY and SYGVKD. V was trimmed by 0 bases and J by 5 bases, leaving 14 bases between them. CDR3 length: 15 amino acids.